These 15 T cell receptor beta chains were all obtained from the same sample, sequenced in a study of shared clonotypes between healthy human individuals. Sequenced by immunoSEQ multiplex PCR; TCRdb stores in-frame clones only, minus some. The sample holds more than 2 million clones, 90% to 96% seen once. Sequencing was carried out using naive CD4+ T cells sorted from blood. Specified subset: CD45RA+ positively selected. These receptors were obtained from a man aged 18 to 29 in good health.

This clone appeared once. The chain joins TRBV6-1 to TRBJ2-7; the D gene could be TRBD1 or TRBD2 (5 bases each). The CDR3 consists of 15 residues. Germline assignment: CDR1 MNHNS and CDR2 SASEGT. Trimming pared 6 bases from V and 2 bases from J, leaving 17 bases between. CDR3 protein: CASRATAGGPYEQYF. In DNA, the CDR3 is TGTGCCAGCAGGGCCACGGCTGGGGGTCCCTACGAGCAGTACTTC.

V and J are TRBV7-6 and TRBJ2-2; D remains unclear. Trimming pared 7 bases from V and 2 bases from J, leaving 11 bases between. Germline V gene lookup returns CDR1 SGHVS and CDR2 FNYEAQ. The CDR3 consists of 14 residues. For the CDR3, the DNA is TGTGCCAGCATGTGGGCAGAAAACACCGGGGAGCTGTTTTTT. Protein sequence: CASMWAENTGELFF.

The DNA for the CDR3 is TGTGCCAGCAGTGCCCGGGACAGGGGTAACATTCAGTACTTC. Translating it yields CASSARDRGNIQYF. This sequence joins TRBV6-1 and TRBJ2-4; 10 bases fit TRBD1. J gave up 7 bases and V 4 bases, and 4 bases lay outside the gene matches. The CDR3 totals 14 residues. Germline V lookup: CDR1 MNHNS, CDR2 SASEGT.

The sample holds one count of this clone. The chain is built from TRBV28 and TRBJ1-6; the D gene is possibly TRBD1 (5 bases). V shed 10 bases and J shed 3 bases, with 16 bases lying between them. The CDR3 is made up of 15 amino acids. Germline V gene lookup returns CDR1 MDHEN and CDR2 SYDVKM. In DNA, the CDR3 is TGTGCCACGGTTAGGGGAACCTTCTATAATTCACCCCTCCACTTT. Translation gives CATVRGTFYNSPLHF. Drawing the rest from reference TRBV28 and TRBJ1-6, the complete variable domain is DVKVTQSSRYLVKRTGEKVFLECVQDMDHENMFWYRQDPGLGLRLIYFSYDVKMKEKGDIPEGYSVSREKKERFSLILESASTNQTSMYLCATVRGTFYNSPLHFGNGTRLTVT.

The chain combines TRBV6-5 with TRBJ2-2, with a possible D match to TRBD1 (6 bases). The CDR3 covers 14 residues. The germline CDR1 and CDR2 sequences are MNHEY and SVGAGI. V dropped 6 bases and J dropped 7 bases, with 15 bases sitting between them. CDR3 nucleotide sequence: TGTGCCAGCAGACTAGACAGGAGAGGCGGGGAGCTGTTTTTT. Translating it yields CASRLDRRGGELFF.

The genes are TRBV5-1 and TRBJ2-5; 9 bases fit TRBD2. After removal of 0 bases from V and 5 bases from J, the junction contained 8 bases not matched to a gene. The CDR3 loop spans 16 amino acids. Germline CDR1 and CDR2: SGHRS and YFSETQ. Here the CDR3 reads CASSLVGTSSQETQYF. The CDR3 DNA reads TGCGCCAGCAGCTTGGTTGGGACTAGCTCCCAGGAGACCCAGTACTTC.

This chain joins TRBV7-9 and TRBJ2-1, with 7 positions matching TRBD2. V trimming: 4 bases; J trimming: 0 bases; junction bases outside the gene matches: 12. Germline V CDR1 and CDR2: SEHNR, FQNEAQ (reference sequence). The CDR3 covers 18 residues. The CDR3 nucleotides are TGTGCCAGCAGCTCTCCCCTGAGGCGGGGGTACTCCTACAATGAGCAGTTCTTC. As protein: CASSSPLRRGYSYNEQFF.

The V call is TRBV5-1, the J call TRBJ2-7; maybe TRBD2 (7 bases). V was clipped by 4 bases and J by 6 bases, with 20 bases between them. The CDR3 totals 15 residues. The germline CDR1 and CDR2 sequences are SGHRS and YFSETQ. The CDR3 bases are TGCGCCAGCAGCCCGGGGGGCAATCCCCTCTCCGAGCAGTACTTC. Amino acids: CASSPGGNPLSEQYF.

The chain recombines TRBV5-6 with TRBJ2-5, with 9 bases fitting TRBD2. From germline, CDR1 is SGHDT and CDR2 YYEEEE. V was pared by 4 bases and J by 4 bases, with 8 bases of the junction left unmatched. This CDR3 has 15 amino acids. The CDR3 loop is CASSRLAVLGETQYF. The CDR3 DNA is TGTGCCAGCAGCCGACTAGCGGTTCTTGGAGAGACCCAGTACTTC. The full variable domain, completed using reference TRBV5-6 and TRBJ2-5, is DAGVTQSPTHLIKTRGQQVTLRCSPKSGHDTVSWYQQALGQGPQFIFQYYEEEERQRGNFPDRFSGHQFPNYSSELNVNALLLGDSALYLCASSRLAVLGETQYFGPGTRLLVL.

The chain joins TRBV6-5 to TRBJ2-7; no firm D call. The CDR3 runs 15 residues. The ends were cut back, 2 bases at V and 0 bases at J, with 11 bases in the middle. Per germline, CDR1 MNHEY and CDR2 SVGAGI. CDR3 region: CASSYGPASSYEQYF. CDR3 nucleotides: TGTGCCAGCAGTTACGGACCCGCGAGCTCCTACGAGCAGTACTTC.

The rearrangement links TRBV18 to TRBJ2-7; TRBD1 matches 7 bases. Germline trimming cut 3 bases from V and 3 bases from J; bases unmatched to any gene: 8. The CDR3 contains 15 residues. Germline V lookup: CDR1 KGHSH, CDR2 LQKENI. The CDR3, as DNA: TGTGCCAGCTCACCCAAGACAGGGACAAACTACGAGCAGTACTTC. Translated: CASSPKTGTNYEQYF.

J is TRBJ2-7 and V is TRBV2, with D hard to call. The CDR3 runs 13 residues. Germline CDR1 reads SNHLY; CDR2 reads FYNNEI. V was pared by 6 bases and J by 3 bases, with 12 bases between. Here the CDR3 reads CASRPDGVYEQYF. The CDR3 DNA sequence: TGTGCCAGCAGACCCGACGGCGTCTACGAGCAGTACTTC. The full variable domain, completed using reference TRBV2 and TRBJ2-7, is EPEVTQTPSHQVTQMGQEVILRCVPISNHLYFYWYRQILGQKVEFLVSFYNNEISEKSEIFDDQFSVERPDGSNFTLKIRSTKLEDSAMYFCASRPDGVYEQYFGPGTRLTVT.

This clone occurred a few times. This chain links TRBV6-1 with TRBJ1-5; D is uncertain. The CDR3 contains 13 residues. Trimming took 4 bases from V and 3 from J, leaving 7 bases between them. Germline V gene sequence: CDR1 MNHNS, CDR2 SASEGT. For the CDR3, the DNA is TGTGCCAGCAGTGGGGCCTTCAATCAGCCCCAGCATTTT. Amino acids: CASSGAFNQPQHF.

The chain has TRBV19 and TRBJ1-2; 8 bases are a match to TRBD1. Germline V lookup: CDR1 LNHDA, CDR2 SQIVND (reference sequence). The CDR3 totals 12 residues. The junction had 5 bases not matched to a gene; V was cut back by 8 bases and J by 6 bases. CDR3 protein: CASGGQGHGYTF. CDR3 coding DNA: TGTGCCAGTGGCGGACAGGGCCATGGCTACACCTTC.

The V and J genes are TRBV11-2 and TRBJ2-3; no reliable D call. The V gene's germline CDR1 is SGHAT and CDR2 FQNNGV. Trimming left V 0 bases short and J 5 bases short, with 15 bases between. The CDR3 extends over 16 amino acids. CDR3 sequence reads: CASSLDGVLGGDTQYF. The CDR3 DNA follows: TGTGCCAGCAGCTTAGATGGGGTCCTGGGTGGAGATACGCAGTATTTT.